The text below deals with one TCR beta chain. These data belong to a study of blood T cell repertoires in COVID-19. Study context: There were acute and convalescent COVID-19 samples, and they came from the United States, Italy and Spain. T cells, B-cell-depleted T cells, or PBMCs supplied cDNA or gDNA.

The authors' processing: Reference gene primers were amplified, and this amplification served to estimate nucleated cell counts. The assay was immunoSEQ multiplex PCR, and TCRdb's table has in-frame clones only and misses some. V and J calls and clone size are given by that table; D and trimming were obtained from the DNA. The sample gives some 150,000 clones, around 84% of which show up once; around a tenth is in the top ten. The ends lost 1 base at V and 5 bases at J; junction bases unmatched: 8. The CDR3 loop spans 16 amino acids. CDR1 is LGHNA and CDR2 is YNFKEQ in the germline V gene. The chain carries TRBV4-2 and TRBJ2-7, with 10 positions matching TRBD2. The origin of this receptor is a woman between 45 and 60 years old with acute or convalescent COVID-19. Source material: peripheral blood. In DNA form, the CDR3 reads TGTGCCAGCAGCCAAGTGGCCCCTAGCGGGAGCAACGAGCAGTACTTC. Its translation: CASSQVAPSGSNEQYF.